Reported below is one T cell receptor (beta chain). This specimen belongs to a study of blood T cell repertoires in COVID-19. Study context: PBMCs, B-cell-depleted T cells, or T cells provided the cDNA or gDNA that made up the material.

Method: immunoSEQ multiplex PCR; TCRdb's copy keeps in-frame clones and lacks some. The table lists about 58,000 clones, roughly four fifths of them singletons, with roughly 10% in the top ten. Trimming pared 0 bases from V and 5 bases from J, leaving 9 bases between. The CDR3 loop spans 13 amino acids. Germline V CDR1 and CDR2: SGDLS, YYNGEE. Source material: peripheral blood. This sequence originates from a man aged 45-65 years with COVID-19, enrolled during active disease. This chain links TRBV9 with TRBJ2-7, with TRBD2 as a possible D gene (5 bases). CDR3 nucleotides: TGTGCCAGCAGCGTAGGGCCAGCGGACGAGCAGTACTTC. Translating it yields CASSVGPADEQYF.